The 2 T cell receptor beta chains below come from one sample, sequenced in a study of post-analysis software for immune sequencing data (dated by TCRdb to between 2014 and 2017). The full study reports these points: Patients showed significantly higher frequencies than controls for roughly 5 TRBV segments, among them TRBV5-6, TRBV5-1 and TRBV20-1.

What these receptors recognize is not known. Library construction relied on PCR. Reads for this sample came from an Illumina HiSeq 2500. To reduce PCR and sequencing biases, unique molecular identifiers were built into the TCR beta cDNA libraries. TCRdb itself trimmed the public reads at Q25 with fastp, ran MiXCR and retained productive beta chains. Rows are combined by CDR3 protein, so each entry shows the most common genes and DNA. The sample table contains hundreds of thousands of distinct CDR3 sequences; only one count was recorded for approximately 42% of them. The ten largest clones take up 6.5% to 8% of the sample. The sample consisted of blood. The receptor source for this set is a girl aged 2-10 years with multiple sclerosis.

This clonotype has a single count. J is TRBJ2-7 and V is TRBV7-8; tentative D call: TRBD2 (6 bases). The CDR3 consists of 15 residues. From germline, CDR1 is SGHVS and CDR2 FQNEAQ. Deletions cut 3 bases from V and 0 bases from J, with 12 bases between. As DNA, the CDR3 is TGTGCCAGCAGCTTCCCCCGGGGGAGCTCCTACGAGCAGTACTTC. Encoded protein: CASSFPRGSSYEQYF.

CDR3 nucleotide sequence: TGTGCCAGCAGTTATACGGGATCTGGGGTCGGCCCGAGTCAGCCCCAGCATTTT. It encodes CASSYTGSGVGPSQPQHF. J is TRBJ1-5 and V is TRBV6-5; D gene uncertain. The V gene lost 3 bases and the J gene lost 6 bases, with 24 bases spanning the gap. The CDR3 has 18 amino acids. CDR1 is MNHEY, CDR2 SVGAGI, per germline.